This TCR beta chain was observed in a study of neurological immune-mediated disorders. Study-level findings and limits: One related-CDR3 cluster, found by phylogenetic grouping, held repertoires of 18 of 34 multiple sclerosis patients and is a possible signature. The study found the most TCR clonal expansion in HTLV-1-associated myelopathy and the least in multiple sclerosis, below healthy controls.

This clonotype appeared many times. Its cognate antigen is unknown. Germline V gene sequence: CDR1 MNHNS, CDR2 SASEGT. The CDR3 totals 15 residues. V was cut by 7 bases and J by 1 base, with 17 bases left in between. The authors produced cDNA by 5'RACE using 10-nucleotide random UMIs. Per sequencing run, 15-18 subjects together gave over 180 million TCR-beta sequences. TCRdb re-analysed the 5' RACE reads in MiXCR, keeping a single row per CDR3 protein. The data contain approximately 51,000 distinct CDR3 sequences, around 3.4% of them singletons. The receptor was isolated from a man aged 35 to 55 with multiple sclerosis. The chain combines TRBV6-1 with TRBJ2-7; tentative D call: TRBD2 (7 bases). The sequenced sample was PBMCs. DNA for the CDR3: TGTGCCAGCATTCCCCGAGGGGGGGAGTCCTACGAGCAGTACTTC. Translated, it gives CASIPRGGESYEQYF.